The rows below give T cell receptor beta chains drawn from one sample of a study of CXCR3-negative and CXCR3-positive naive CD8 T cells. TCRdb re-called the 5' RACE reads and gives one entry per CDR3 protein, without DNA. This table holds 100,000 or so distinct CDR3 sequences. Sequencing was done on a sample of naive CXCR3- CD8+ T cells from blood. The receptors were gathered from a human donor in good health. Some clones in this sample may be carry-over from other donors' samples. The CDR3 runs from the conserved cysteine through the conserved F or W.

CDR3aa: CSVEDPMRGQGRPSTDTQYF; j_gene: TRBJ2-3; v_gene: TRBV29-1
CDR3aa: CASSQDSRGGTLGSSVEKLFF; j_gene: TRBJ1-4; v_gene: TRBV4-3
CDR3aa: CASSTSGYRNEQFF; j_gene: TRBJ2-1; v_gene: TRBV19
CDR3aa: CSVEDRGSGEQYF; j_gene: TRBJ2-7; v_gene: TRBV29-1
CDR3aa: CASSASLTSGSEQFF; j_gene: TRBJ2-1; v_gene: TRBV9
CDR3aa: CSAIQKYGNQPQHF; j_gene: TRBJ1-5; v_gene: TRBV20-1
CDR3aa: CASSLWTESEAFF; j_gene: TRBJ1-1; v_gene: TRBV5-5
CDR3aa: CASSLPLVADHGYTF; j_gene: TRBJ1-2; v_gene: TRBV7-9
CDR3aa: CASSFSGGRRTAQETQYF; j_gene: TRBJ2-5; v_gene: TRBV28
CDR3aa: CASSNGLYDYEQYF; j_gene: TRBJ2-7; v_gene: TRBV6-2/TRBV6-3
CDR3aa: CSVPGQGPEAFF; j_gene: TRBJ1-1; v_gene: TRBV29-1
CDR3aa: CASSLLADEKLFF; j_gene: TRBJ1-4; v_gene: TRBV5-1
CDR3aa: CASSQDLGVVSYNEQFF; j_gene: TRBJ2-1; v_gene: TRBV4-2
CDR3aa: CASSLYGTDGNEQYF; j_gene: TRBJ2-7; v_gene: TRBV7-9
CDR3aa: CASSPFSGGNTGELFF; j_gene: TRBJ2-2; v_gene: TRBV6-5
CDR3aa: CSVEGGSSYNEQFF; j_gene: TRBJ2-1; v_gene: TRBV29-1
CDR3aa: CASSEVPLGQGDGETQYF; j_gene: TRBJ2-5; v_gene: TRBV2
CDR3aa: CASSLRGADNNEQFF; j_gene: TRBJ2-1; v_gene: TRBV7-3
CDR3aa: CASSLGDEQYF; j_gene: TRBJ2-7; v_gene: TRBV5-1
CDR3aa: CASSRRDRGLEAGELFF; j_gene: TRBJ2-2; v_gene: TRBV14
CDR3aa: CSALWRETYQETQYF; j_gene: TRBJ2-5; v_gene: TRBV20-1
CDR3aa: CASSGGLAGPYEQFF; j_gene: TRBJ2-1; v_gene: TRBV5-1
CDR3aa: CASSLSGLSGNTIYF; j_gene: TRBJ1-3; v_gene: TRBV27
CDR3aa: CASSSSGTRYEQYF; j_gene: TRBJ2-7; v_gene: TRBV7-9